This T cell receptor beta chain derives from a study of blood T cell repertoires in COVID-19. Authors' processing steps: Using reference gene primer amplification, nucleated cell counts were estimated. Sequencing was performed with immunoSEQ multiplex PCR; in TCRdb, only in-frame clones are kept and a portion is missing. The V and J calls and the clone size are those of that table, but D and trimming were determined from the DNA. The repertoire has about 260,000 clones, approximately 89% of them found once; the top ten carry approximately 2.3%. Germline CDR1 and CDR2: SGHNT and YYREEE (reference sequence). V shed 4 bases and J 2 bases; nucleotides not matched to a gene: 16. This CDR3 is built from 19 residues.

The sample taken for sequencing was peripheral blood. This sequence joins TRBV5-4 and TRBJ2-1, with TRBD2 matching over 9 bases. This TCR derives from a woman in her forties or fifties with acute or convalescent COVID-19. DNA for the CDR3: TGTGCCAGCAGCCGTAGCGGGAGAGAAGGGTGGAGGGCCTACAATGAGCAGTTCTTC. This codes for CASSRSGREGWRAYNEQFF.